One sample yielded the 18 T cell receptor beta chains listed below, sequenced in a study of brain T cells in children with intractable seizures (dated by TCRdb to the early 2020s). According to the study, the label for this sample's time point signals: blood from clinic visit 5 months post-surgery; TSC patient then seizure free. The method behind the library was the immunoSEQ multiplex PCR assay. In its TCRdb copy, this immuneACCESS table keeps in-frame sequences only and misses some clones. Where compared with another copy, unresolved V genes explain less than half of these, and the others have no known cause. This sample holds around 340,000 clones; 85% to 95% were observed only once. About 6% of the sample belongs to the ten largest clones. Sequencing was performed on peripheral blood, taken more than 4 months after surgery. These receptors were obtained from a boy less than two years old with tuberous sclerosis and intractable seizures.

This rearrangement joins TRBV11-3 to TRBJ1-5, with 9 bases aligning to TRBD1. After removal of 10 bases from V and 3 bases from J, the junction contained 13 bases not matched to a gene. Germline assignment: CDR1 SGHNT and CDR2 YENEEA. The CDR3 totals 16 residues. The CDR3 reads CANLRDRVKDNQPQHF. The CDR3, as DNA: TGTGCCAATCTTCGGGACAGGGTTAAAGACAATCAGCCCCAGCATTTT.

V is TRBV11-3 and J is TRBJ1-1; D gene unclear. CDR1 is SGHNT and CDR2 is YENEEA in the germline V gene. V was cut by 1 base and J by 3 bases, with 6 bases left in between. This CDR3 region has 13 residues. Here the CDR3 reads CASSLVRDTEAFF. The CDR3 bases are TGTGCCAGCAGCTTAGTGAGGGACACTGAAGCTTTCTTT.

The chain joins TRBV10-3 to TRBJ2-7; D may be TRBD2 (5 bases). This CDR3 region has 15 residues. Germline V gene data show CDR1 as ENHRY and CDR2 as SYGVKD. V was pared by 3 bases and J by 1 base, with 13 bases between. CDR3 amino acids: CAISDGRGLSYEQYF. CDR3 DNA: TGTGCCATCAGTGACGGTAGAGGGCTGTCCTACGAGCAGTACTTC.

V and J are TRBV11-1 and TRBJ2-2; 10 bases map to TRBD1. Germline V gene data show CDR1 as SGHAT and CDR2 as FQDESV (reference sequence). This CDR3 region has 16 residues. V gave up 7 bases and J gave up 4 bases; unmatched junction bases: 9. The CDR3 here is CASTPYRTGGTGELFF. The CDR3 DNA reads TGTGCCAGCACCCCGTACCGGACAGGGGGCACCGGGGAGCTGTTTTTT.

This chain uses TRBV9 with TRBJ2-2; D is ambiguous. V lost 4 bases and J lost 13, with 23 bases in between. The CDR3 runs to 15 residues. Germline CDR1 and CDR2: SGDLS and YYNGEE. The CDR3 DNA is TGTGCCAGCAGCCCCATGGACGGTCCGCTAATTGGGCTGTTTTTT. Protein sequence: CASSPMDGPLIGLFF.

The CDR3 coding sequence is TGTGCCAGCAGCCCTAGCGGCAATGAGCAGTTCTTC. Protein: CASSPSGNEQFF. V and J are TRBV12-3 or TRBV12-4 and TRBJ2-1; 7 nucleotides match TRBD2. The trim removed 6 bases at V and 6 bases at J, leaving 2 bases unmatched. The CDR3 spans 12 residues.

The chain uses TRBV11-2 and TRBJ1-5; D call uncertain. The CDR3 is made up of 16 amino acids. The germline V and J ends were trimmed by 0 bases and 1 base, with 10 bases remaining between them. CDR1 and CDR2 from the germline V gene are SGHAT and FQNNGV. Here the CDR3 reads CASSLDSTGSNQPQHF. The CDR3 region has the DNA TGTGCCAGCAGCTTAGATAGTACGGGAAGCAATCAGCCCCAGCATTTT.

The V and J genes are TRBV9 and TRBJ2-1; 9 bases line up with TRBD2. Trimming at V came to 4 bases and at J to 8 bases, leaving 16 bases not matched to a gene. Germline V CDR1 and CDR2: SGDLS, YYNGEE. The CDR3 has 17 amino acids. In DNA form, the CDR3 reads TGTGCCAGCAGCTCCGAACTAGCGGGCTATAGTGTTCATGAGCAGTTCTTC. Amino acid sequence: CASSSELAGYSVHEQFF.

The CDR3 DNA sequence: TGTGCCAGCAGCTTACCAGGGGGCCCGGAGACCCAGTACTTC. Its translation: CASSLPGGPETQYF. The chain uses TRBV11-2 and TRBJ2-5; TRBD1 aligns across 8 bases. There are 14 residues in the CDR3. The V gene end was trimmed by 2 bases and the J gene end by 5 bases; junction bases not matched to a gene: 4. The germline gives CDR1 SGHAT, CDR2 FQNNGV.

The chain uses TRBV6-1 and TRBJ1-2; D is ambiguous. The CDR3 loop spans 12 amino acids. The germline V gene encodes CDR1 MNHNS and CDR2 SASEGT. V shed 3 bases and J shed 2 bases, with 4 bases lying between them. For the CDR3, the DNA is TGTGCCAGCAGTGACAGCAACTATGGCTACACCTTC. Protein sequence: CASSDSNYGYTF.

This chain uses TRBV5-1 with TRBJ2-7; no reliable D call. The CDR3 is 13 residues long. The V end was cut by 4 bases, the J end by 0 bases, with 8 bases between. Germline V CDR1 and CDR2: SGHRS, YFSETQ. The CDR3 DNA is TGCGCCAGCAGCCCCTCTGTCTCCTACGAGCAGTACTTC. Protein: CASSPSVSYEQYF.

This clone has just one count. The chain is built from TRBV4-1 and TRBJ2-3, with a possible D match to TRBD1 (6 bases). Germline V gives CDR1 MGHRA, CDR2 YSYEKL. CDR3 length: 17 amino acids. Trimming removed 4 bases at V and 0 bases at J, with 17 bases between. The DNA for the CDR3 is TGCGCCAGCAGCCCAGCCCACAGGGCCTCAAGCACAGATACGCAGTATTTT. Translated, it gives CASSPAHRASSTDTQYF.

The chain employs TRBV7-4 and TRBJ2-7, with D tentatively TRBD1 or TRBD2 (5 bases each). CDR3 length equals 17 residues. V shed 4 bases and J shed 0 bases, with 19 bases lying between them. From germline, CDR1 is SGHVT and CDR2 SQSDAQ. CDR3 region: CASSSPPGPKPSYEQYF. The CDR3 DNA follows: TGTGCCAGCAGCTCTCCACCGGGACCAAAGCCCTCCTACGAGCAGTACTTC.

The chain is built from TRBV7-2 and TRBJ2-7; TRBD2 agrees at 7 bases. Germline loops: CDR1 SGHTA, CDR2 FQGNSA. This CDR3 has 14 residues. V was pared by 4 bases and J by 0 bases, with 3 bases of the junction left unmatched. DNA for the CDR3: TGTGCCAGCAGCTGGGGGGGAACCTCCTACGAGCAGTACTTC. Amino acid sequence: CASSWGGTSYEQYF.

The chain joins TRBV7-2 to TRBJ1-2; D unclear. Trimming shortened V by 1 base and J by 4 bases, and 10 bases separated the two germline ends. Germline V lookup: CDR1 SGHTA, CDR2 FQGNSA. The length of the CDR3 is 14 residues. CDR3 amino acids: CASSLDARSYGYTF. The CDR3 bases are TGTGCCAGCAGCTTAGATGCCCGGAGCTATGGCTACACCTTC. Drawing the rest from reference TRBV7-2 and TRBJ1-2, the complete variable domain is GAGVSQSPSNKVTEKGKDVELRCDPISGHTALYWYRQSLGQGLEFLIYFQGNSAPDKSGLPSDRFSAERTGGSVSTLTIQRTQQEDSAVYLCASSLDARSYGYTFGSGTRLTVV.

The chain employs TRBV6-5 and TRBJ1-5; TRBD1 agrees at 7 bases. The CDR3 runs 12 residues. Trimming took 7 bases from V and 7 from J; bases not matched to a gene: 4. Looked up from germline, CDR1 is MNHEY and CDR2 is SVGAGI. This CDR3 is CASKGGGQPQHF. DNA for the CDR3: TGTGCCAGCAAAGGGGGCGGGCAGCCCCAGCATTTT.

This chain connects TRBV2 to TRBJ2-4, with a weak D call TRBD2 (5 bases). The CDR3 loop spans 13 amino acids. Trimming stripped 2 bases from V and 3 bases from J, with 5 bases between. CDR1 is SNHLY and CDR2 is FYNNEI in the germline V gene. CDR3 amino acids: CASSESGKNIQYF. The CDR3 DNA reads as TGTGCCAGCAGTGAAAGCGGCAAAAACATTCAGTACTTC.

The rearrangement uses TRBV7-3 and TRBJ2-1; D possibly corresponds to TRBD2 (5 bases). V lost 6 bases to trimming and J lost 2 bases, with 8 bases between them. CDR1 is SGHTA, CDR2 FQGTGA, per germline. This CDR3 spans 13 amino acids. CDR3 nucleotides: TGTGCCAGCAGTTCCGGGGCCTACAATGAGCAGTTCTTC. Its protein product is CASSSGAYNEQFF.